A selection of T cell receptor beta chains follows, all from one sample in a study of T cell responses to AZD1222 COVID-19 vaccine. TCRdb's copy holds only in-frame clones and misses some; the assay was immunoSEQ multiplex PCR. The sample has some 54,000 clones, roughly 87% seen once; the top ten hold 3.5% to 4%. Sequencing used peripheral blood, obtained on day 0 of AZD1222 vaccination. The source of these receptors is an adult in good health. The conserved cysteine and the conserved F or W are not part of the CDR3 here. Rows give clone size only sometimes, using once, few, many, or a class for an expanded clone.

abundance | j_gene | v_gene | len | CDR3aa
once | TRBJ1-5 | TRBV18 | 13 | ASSRGFGGNQPQH
. | TRBJ2-7 | TRBV9 | 13 | ASSPNGGRAYEQY
. | TRBJ2-1 | TRBV7-2 | 10 | ASGPSGMEQF
. | TRBJ1-1 | TRBV3-1/TRBV3-2 | 15 | ASSQNPLRALWTEAF
. | TRBJ2-2 | TRBV3-1/TRBV3-2 | 15 | ASSQHTGTTNTGELF
once | TRBJ2-7 | TRBV29-1 | 11 | SVPSGGIWGQY
. | TRBJ2-1 | TRBV10-2 | 13 | ASSEPRDSRDEQF
. | TRBJ1-4 | TRBV6-5 | 10 | ASIGSNEKLF
. | TRBJ2-5 | TRBV7-2 | 12 | ASSPQGGGETQY
. | TRBJ2-1 | TRBV28 | 9 | ASSLRGEQF
once | TRBJ2-1 | TRBV6-5 | 13 | ASSSSAAGGSEQF
. | TRBJ2-2 | TRBV6-2/TRBV6-3 | 15 | ASSYPNLRVPTGELF
. | TRBJ1-1 | TRBV4-3 | 16 | ASSQDREGVLGDTEAF
. | TRBJ2-7 | TRBV5-4 | 14 | ASSELPGRRTYEQY
. | TRBJ1-1 | TRBV10-3 | 13 | AISGTQGRSTEAF
. | TRBJ1-6 | TRBV18 | 17 | ASSPRGLGGSRNTSPLH
. | TRBJ1-4 | TRBV10-3 | 13 | AISESGTGNEKLF
. | TRBJ2-1 | TRBV7-2 | 12 | ASSRDRGVNEQF
. | TRBJ2-3 | TRBV4-3 | 12 | ASSQGQGGDTQY
. | TRBJ1-4 | TRBV19 | 14 | ASSIMRGQGDEKLF
few | TRBJ1-5 | TRBV6-2/TRBV6-3 | 13 | ASSYGGSRNQPQH
. | TRBJ2-7 | TRBV9 | 13 | ASSLSPARGHEQY
. | TRBJ1-4 | TRBV5-1 | 13 | ASSLESQGGEKLF
. | TRBJ2-4 | TRBV5-1 | 12 | ASSLRDTKNIQY
. | TRBJ1-5 | TRBV18 | 13 | ASSPGQGAGQPQH
. | TRBJ2-2 | TRBV10-2 | 14 | ASTRQGARLTGELF
. | TRBJ2-2 | TRBV7-3 | 17 | ASSSIRTSGNANTGELF
once | TRBJ2-2 | TRBV7-2 | 13 | ASSPGREGIGELF
once | TRBJ2-2 | TRBV6-4 | 13 | ASRRDASVPGELF
. | TRBJ2-2 | TRBV5-1 | 16 | ASSLGPLGPRGNGELF
. | TRBJ1-1 | TRBV5-5 | 14 | ASSLSRGLMNTEAF
once | TRBJ1-1 | TRBV5-8 | 12 | ASSFRGGDTEAF
. | TRBJ1-2 | TRBV5-4 | 13 | ASSLLGGSNYGYT
. | TRBJ1-1 | TRBV19 | 12 | ASAVWGGNTEAF
. | TRBJ1-5 | TRBV6-5 | 10 | ASRDRREPQH